Each of the 25 T cell receptor beta chains below was sequenced from the same sample in a study of shared clonotypes between healthy human individuals. Sequencing was performed with immunoSEQ multiplex PCR; in TCRdb, only in-frame clones are kept and a portion is missing. The table records millions of clones, roughly 94% of them present only once. The sequenced material came from naive CD4+ T cells sorted from blood. The subset denotes: CD45RA+ positively selected. These TCRs come from a man aged 18-30 years in good health.

The CDR3 here is CASSLGPEREQYF. Here the CDR3 DNA reads TGTGCCAGCAGCTTGGGGCCGGAGCGCGAGCAGTACTTC. The V and J genes are TRBV7-6 and TRBJ2-7, with D possibly TRBD1 on 5 matching bases. Trimming stripped 3 bases from V and 6 bases from J, with 12 bases between. Germline V CDR1 and CDR2: SGHVS, FNYEAQ. The CDR3 loop spans 13 amino acids.

J is TRBJ1-2 and V is TRBV4-1; TRBD1 is a possible D gene (5 bases). The CDR3 has 14 residues. CDR1 and CDR2 from the germline V gene are MGHRA and YSYEKL. With 3 bases removed from V and 3 bases from J, the gap between germline ends came to 11 bases. The CDR3 nucleotides are TGCGCCAGCAGCCAGAGGGACGGCGACTATGGCTACACCTTC. This translates into CASSQRDGDYGYTF.

The V and J genes are TRBV28 and TRBJ1-1, with D unclear. This CDR3 has 17 residues. The ends were cut back, 3 bases at V and 1 base at J, with 18 bases in the middle. Germline CDR1 reads MDHEN; CDR2 reads SYDVKM. CDR3 DNA sequence: TGTGCCAGCAGTTTTGCCCTGAATGGGGTAGGGAACACTGAAGCTTTCTTT. The encoded protein is CASSFALNGVGNTEAFF. Looking up the rest from reference TRBV28 and TRBJ1-1 gives the full variable domain: DVKVTQSSRYLVKRTGEKVFLECVQDMDHENMFWYRQDPGLGLRLIYFSYDVKMKEKGDIPEGYSVSREKKERFSLILESASTNQTSMYLCASSFALNGVGNTEAFFGQGTRLTVV.

The rearrangement joins TRBV7-2 to TRBJ2-3; D gene unclear. Germline V gene lookup returns CDR1 SGHTA and CDR2 FQGNSA. V was shortened by 5 bases and J by 3 bases, with 15 bases between the two germline ends. The CDR3 loop spans 15 amino acids. CDR3 protein: CASSPQPLGTDTQYF. The CDR3 DNA sequence: TGTGCCAGCAGCCCCCAACCTCTTGGAACAGATACGCAGTATTTT.

The rearrangement joins TRBV5-1 to TRBJ1-1; D call uncertain. The CDR3 has 15 residues. Trimming stripped 0 bases from V and 0 bases from J, with 9 bases between. Germline CDR1 and CDR2: SGHRS and YFSETQ. The CDR3 DNA reads as TGCGCCAGCAGCTTGGGAGTTGCTATGAACACTGAAGCTTTCTTT. Encoded protein: CASSLGVAMNTEAFF.

The J gene is TRBJ2-2, the V gene TRBV5-1; TRBD2 matches at 10 bases. The V segment lost 0 bases and the J segment 5 bases; nucleotides outside the gene matches: 10. This CDR3 is built from 18 residues. CDR1 and CDR2 from the germline V gene are SGHRS and YFSETQ. The CDR3 sequence: CASSLASGRSLGTGELFF. The CDR3 bases are TGCGCCAGCAGCTTGGCTAGCGGGAGATCCCTCGGAACCGGGGAGCTGTTTTTT. Together with reference TRBV5-1 and TRBJ2-2, the CDR3 gives the full variable domain: KAGVTQTPRYLIKTRGQQVTLSCSPISGHRSVSWYQQTPGQGLQFLFEYFSETQRNKGNFPGRFSGRQFSNSRSEMNVSTLELGDSALYLCASSLASGRSLGTGELFFGEGSRLTVL.

The chain recombines TRBV10-1 with TRBJ2-2; 9 nucleotides match TRBD2. The CDR3 length is 15 residues. The V segment lost 10 bases and the J segment 5 bases; nucleotides outside the gene matches: 11. CDR1 is WNHNN and CDR2 is SYGVQD in the germline V gene (reference sequence). The CDR3 reads CAMPAGTSLTGELFF. DNA for the CDR3: TGCGCCATGCCAGCCGGGACTAGCCTGACCGGGGAGCTGTTTTTT.

This clone was recorded only once. Other DNA sequences within the sample encode an identical CDR3. The rearrangement links TRBV2 to TRBJ2-1, with D possibly matching TRBD1 (6 bases). Looked up from germline, CDR1 is SNHLY and CDR2 is FYNNEI. V gave up 5 bases and J gave up 3 bases, with 11 bases separating them. The CDR3 runs 14 residues. The CDR3 sequence: CASSRTGNYNEQFF. The CDR3 bases are TGTGCCAGCAGTCGTACAGGGAACTACAATGAGCAGTTCTTC.

The V call is TRBV2, the J call TRBJ1-2; D gene unclear. Trimming removed 7 bases from V and 3 bases from J, with 9 bases in between. The CDR3 sequence is 12 residues long. CDR1 and CDR2 (germline): SNHLY, FYNNEI. The CDR3 reads CASKESDYGYTF. DNA for the CDR3: TGTGCCAGCAAAGAGTCTGACTATGGCTACACCTTC.

As to this clone: One junction end disagrees with the germline gene, perhaps due to a read error. The chain is built from TRBV6-1 and TRBJ1-2; D gene ambiguous. The CDR3 has 14 residues. Germline V gene data show CDR1 as MNHNS and CDR2 as SASEGT. CDR3 sequence (DNA): TGTGCCATCAGTGAGGAGGGTCGGAACTATGGCTACACCTTC. Protein: CAISEEGRNYGYTF.

This clone was counted only a few times. Within the sample, other DNA sequences also encode this same CDR3. The V gene is TRBV10-3, the J gene TRBJ1-2; D remains unclear. CDR1 ENHRY and CDR2 SYGVKD come from the germline V gene. The CDR3 loop spans 12 amino acids. Between the trimmed V and J ends, which lost 2 bases and 4 bases, there was a span of 5 bases. The CDR3 protein is CAISEGLYGYTF. DNA for the CDR3: TGTGCCATCAGTGAGGGCCTCTATGGCTACACCTTC.

DNA for the CDR3: TGTGCCAGCAGCTTGGGCCCCGGGACAGCAAATCAGCCCCAGCATTTT. Translating it yields CASSLGPGTANQPQHF. The rearrangement links TRBV5-6 to TRBJ1-5; 7 bases are a match to TRBD1. The V and J ends lost 0 bases and 4 bases, in that order; junction bases with no gene match: 7. This CDR3 has 16 amino acids. Germline values: CDR1 SGHDT, CDR2 YYEEEE.

The rearrangement uses TRBV5-4 and TRBJ1-6; possible D gene TRBD1, 5 bases. Germline V gene data show CDR1 as SGHNT and CDR2 as YYREEE (reference sequence). V shed 4 bases and J shed 7 bases, with 15 bases lying between them. The CDR3 extends over 15 amino acids. The CDR3 loop is CASSGSVGENSPLHF. DNA of the CDR3: TGTGCCAGCAGCGGGAGTGTGGGGGAGAATTCACCCCTCCACTTT.

The chain employs TRBV6-1 and TRBJ2-7; D might be TRBD1 (5 bases). This CDR3 has 14 amino acids. Trimming cost V 5 bases and J 2 bases, with 13 bases left between them. Germline V CDR1 and CDR2: MNHNS, SASEGT. The CDR3 nucleotides are TGTGCCAGCAGTCCACAGGACGGACCCTACGAGCAGTACTTC. Protein: CASSPQDGPYEQYF.

This chain joins TRBV18 and TRBJ2-3; tentative D call: TRBD2 (5 bases). The CDR3 has 18 residues. Germline CDR1 KGHSH, CDR2 LQKENI. V was clipped by 3 bases and J by 2 bases, with 21 bases between them. The CDR3 region is CASSPLGVDSQSTDTQYF. For the CDR3, the DNA is TGTGCCAGCTCACCTCTGGGAGTAGACTCTCAATCCACAGATACGCAGTATTTT.

The rearrangement uses TRBV9 and TRBJ1-2, with D unclear. V lost 3 bases, J lost 0 bases, and 9 bases lay in between. Germline lookup yields CDR1 SGDLS and CDR2 YYNGEE. The CDR3 is made up of 14 amino acids. In DNA form, the CDR3 reads TGTGCCAGCAGCGGATCCGGGCCTAACTATGGCTACACCTTC. It is translated as CASSGSGPNYGYTF.

V usage is TRBV7-6 and J usage is TRBJ1-2; 7 bases are a match to TRBD1. The ends lost 1 base at V and 6 bases at J; junction bases unmatched: 8. CDR1 is SGHVS, CDR2 FNYEAQ, per germline. The CDR3 extends over 15 amino acids. CDR3 bases: TGTGCCAGCAGCTTAGGGGCAGGGGGTGAGAATGGCTACACCTTC. It codes for CASSLGAGGENGYTF.

This sequence joins TRBV6-1 and TRBJ1-5; 9 nucleotides match TRBD1. The CDR3 runs to 15 residues. J was trimmed by 5 bases and V by 6 bases; bases with no gene match: 8. Germline-derived CDR1 and CDR2 are MNHNS and SASEGT. The CDR3 bases are TGTGCCAGCAGGCTACAGGGGGCAACGTATCAGCCCCAGCATTTT. Amino acid sequence: CASRLQGATYQPQHF.

This chain joins TRBV25-1 and TRBJ1-2; 7 bases are shared with TRBD1. This CDR3 comprises 12 residues. Germline V CDR1 and CDR2: MGHDK, SYGVNS. Trimming took 8 bases from V and 6 from J; bases not matched to a gene: 6. In DNA, the CDR3 is TGTGCCAGCTCATCCAGGGGGGATGGCTACACCTTC. Protein sequence: CASSSRGDGYTF.

Written as DNA, the CDR3 is TGTGCCAGCAGTCGACAGGGATGGGGCAATCAGCCCCAGCATTTT. This translates into CASSRQGWGNQPQHF. J is TRBJ1-5 and V is TRBV7-2, with TRBD1 matching over 7 bases. Germline loops: CDR1 SGHTA, CDR2 FQGNSA. The CDR3 totals 15 residues. V lost 6 bases and J lost 2; bases outside the gene matches: 7.

The chain couples TRBV2 to TRBJ2-3; D possibly matches TRBD1 or TRBD2 (6 bases each). Germline loops: CDR1 SNHLY, CDR2 FYNNEI. This CDR3 is built from 15 residues. V was shortened by 6 bases and J by 1 base, with 14 bases between the two germline ends. CDR3 region: CASSPGAGRTDTQYF. CDR3 sequence (DNA): TGTGCCAGCAGCCCGGGGGCAGGGCGCACAGATACGCAGTATTTT.

J is TRBJ1-1 and V is TRBV30, with D maybe TRBD1 (6 bases). Germline V gene lookup returns CDR1 GTSNPN and CDR2 SVGIG (reference sequence). The CDR3 is 13 residues long. V lost 3 bases to trimming and J lost 7 bases, with 15 bases between them. The CDR3 region has the DNA TGTGCCTGGAGGGGGGCGAAACAGGGTGAAGCTTTCTTT. Its translation: CAWRGAKQGEAFF.

The chain has TRBV5-1 and TRBJ2-7; 11 nucleotides agree with TRBD2. V gave up 1 base and J gave up 4 bases; unmatched junction bases: 4. Germline lookup yields CDR1 SGHRS and CDR2 YFSETQ. This CDR3 has 15 residues. The CDR3: CASSLTLAGGYEQYF. As DNA, the CDR3 is TGCGCCAGCAGCTTGACGCTAGCGGGGGGATACGAGCAGTACTTC.

The V and J genes are TRBV30 and TRBJ2-3; TRBD2 is a possible D gene (5 bases). The V gene lost 5 bases and the J gene lost 0 bases, with 12 bases spanning the gap. The CDR3 covers 14 residues. Germline V gives CDR1 GTSNPN, CDR2 SVGIG (reference sequence). The CDR3: CAWGLLTSTDTQYF. DNA of the CDR3: TGTGCCTGGGGACTTTTGACTAGCACAGATACGCAGTATTTT.

This chain uses TRBV2 with TRBJ2-2; D remains unclear. The V end was cut by 2 bases, the J end by 0 bases, with 7 bases between. Germline assignment: CDR1 SNHLY and CDR2 FYNNEI. The CDR3 sequence is 15 residues long. The CDR3 DNA follows: TGTGCCAGCAGTGAATTGGGGACGAACACCGGGGAGCTGTTTTTT. Translating gives CASSELGTNTGELFF.